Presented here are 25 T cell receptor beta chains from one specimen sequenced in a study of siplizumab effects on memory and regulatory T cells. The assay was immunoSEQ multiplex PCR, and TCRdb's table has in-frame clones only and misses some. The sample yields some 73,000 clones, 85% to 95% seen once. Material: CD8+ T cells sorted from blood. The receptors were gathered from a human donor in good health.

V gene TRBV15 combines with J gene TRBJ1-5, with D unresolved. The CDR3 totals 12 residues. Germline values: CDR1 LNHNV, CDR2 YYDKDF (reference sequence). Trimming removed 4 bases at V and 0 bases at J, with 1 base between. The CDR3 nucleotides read TGTGCCACCAGCACTAGCAATCAGCCCCAGCATTTT. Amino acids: CATSTSNQPQHF. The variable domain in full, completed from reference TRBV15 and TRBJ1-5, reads DAMVIQNPRYQVTQFGKPVTLSCSQTLNHNVMYWYQQKSSQAPKLLFHYYDKDFNNEADTPDNFQSRRPNTSFCFLDIRSPGLGDTAMYLCATSTSNQPQHFGDGTRLSIL.

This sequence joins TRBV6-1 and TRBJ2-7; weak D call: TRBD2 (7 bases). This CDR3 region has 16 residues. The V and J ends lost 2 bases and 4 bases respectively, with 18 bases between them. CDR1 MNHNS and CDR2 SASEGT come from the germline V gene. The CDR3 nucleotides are TGTGCCAGCAGTGAATCTAGGGGGGGCGCGTCGTACGAGCAGTACTTC. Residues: CASSESRGGASYEQYF.

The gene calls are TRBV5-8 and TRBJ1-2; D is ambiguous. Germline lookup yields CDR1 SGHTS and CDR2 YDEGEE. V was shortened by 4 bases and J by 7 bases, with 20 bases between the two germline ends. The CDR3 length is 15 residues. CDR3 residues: CASSLLLPESGGYTF. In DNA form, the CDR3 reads TGTGCCAGCAGCCTCCTCTTACCGGAGTCAGGTGGCTACACCTTC. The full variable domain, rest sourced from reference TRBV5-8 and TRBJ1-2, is EAGVTQSPTHLIKTRGQQATLRCSPISGHTSVYWYQQALGLGLQFLLWYDEGEERNRGNFPPRFSGRQFPNYSSELNVNALELEDSALYLCASSLLLPESGGYTFGSGTRLTVV.

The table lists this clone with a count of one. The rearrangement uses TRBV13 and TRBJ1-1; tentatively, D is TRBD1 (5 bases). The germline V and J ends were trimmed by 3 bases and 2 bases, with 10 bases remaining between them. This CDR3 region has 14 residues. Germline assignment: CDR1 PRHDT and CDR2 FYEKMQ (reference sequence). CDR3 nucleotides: TGTGCCAGCAGCTTCACAGGCGGAAACACTGAAGCTTTCTTT. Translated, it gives CASSFTGGNTEAFF. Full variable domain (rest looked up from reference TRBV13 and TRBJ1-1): AAGVIQSPRHLIKEKRETATLKCYPIPRHDTVYWYQQGPGQDPQFLISFYEKMQSDKGSIPDRFSAQQFSDYHSELNMSSLELGDSALYFCASSFTGGNTEAFFGQGTRLTVV.

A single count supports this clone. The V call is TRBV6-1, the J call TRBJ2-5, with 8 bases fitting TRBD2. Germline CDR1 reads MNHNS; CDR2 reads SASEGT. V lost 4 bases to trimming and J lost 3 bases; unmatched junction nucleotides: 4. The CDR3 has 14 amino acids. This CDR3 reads CASSGAGGEETQYF. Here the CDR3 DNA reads TGTGCCAGCAGTGGGGCGGGGGGCGAAGAGACCCAGTACTTC.

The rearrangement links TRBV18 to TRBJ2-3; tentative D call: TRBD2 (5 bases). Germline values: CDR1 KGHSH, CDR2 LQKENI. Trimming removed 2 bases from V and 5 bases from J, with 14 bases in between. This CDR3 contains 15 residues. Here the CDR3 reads CASSPSGSIGDTQYF. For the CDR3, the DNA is TGTGCCAGCTCACCATCGGGGTCCATAGGAGATACGCAGTATTTT.

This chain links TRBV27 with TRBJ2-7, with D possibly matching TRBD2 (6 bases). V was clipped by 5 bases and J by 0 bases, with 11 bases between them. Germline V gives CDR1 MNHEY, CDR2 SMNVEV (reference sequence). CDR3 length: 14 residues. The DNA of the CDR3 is TGTGCCAGCAGTGATCGGGGGAACTCCTACGAGCAGTACTTC. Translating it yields CASSDRGNSYEQYF.

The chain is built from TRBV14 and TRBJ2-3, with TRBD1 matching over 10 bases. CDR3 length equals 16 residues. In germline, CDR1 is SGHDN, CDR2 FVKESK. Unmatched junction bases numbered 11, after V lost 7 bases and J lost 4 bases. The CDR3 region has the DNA TGTGCCAGCACCCCCCTCCCGGGACAGGGGCCAGATACGCAGTATTTT. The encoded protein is CASTPLPGQGPDTQYF.

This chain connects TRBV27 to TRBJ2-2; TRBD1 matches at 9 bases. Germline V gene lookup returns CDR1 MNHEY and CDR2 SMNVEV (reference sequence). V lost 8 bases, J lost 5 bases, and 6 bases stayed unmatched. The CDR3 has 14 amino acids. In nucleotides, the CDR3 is TGTGCCAGCTACGGAGGACAGGGGACCGGGGAGCTGTTTTTT. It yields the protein CASYGGQGTGELFF.

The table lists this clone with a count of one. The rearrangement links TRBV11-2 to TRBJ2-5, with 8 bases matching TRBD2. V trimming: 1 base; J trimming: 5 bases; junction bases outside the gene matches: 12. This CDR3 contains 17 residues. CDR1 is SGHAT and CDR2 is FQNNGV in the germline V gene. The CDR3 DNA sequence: TGTGCCAGCAGCTTAGCGCCGGGGGCGGGGGGATATGAGACCCAGTACTTC. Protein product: CASSLAPGAGGYETQYF.

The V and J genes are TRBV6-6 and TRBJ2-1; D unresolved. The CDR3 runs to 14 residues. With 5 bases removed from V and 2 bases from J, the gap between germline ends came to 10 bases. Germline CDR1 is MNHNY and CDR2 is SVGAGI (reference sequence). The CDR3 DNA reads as TGTGCCAGCAGTCCCCATCCGCCCTACAATGAGCAGTTCTTC. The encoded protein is CASSPHPPYNEQFF.

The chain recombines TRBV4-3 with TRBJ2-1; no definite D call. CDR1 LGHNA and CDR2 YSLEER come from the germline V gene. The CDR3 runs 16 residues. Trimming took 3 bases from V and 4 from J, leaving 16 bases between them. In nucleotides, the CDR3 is TGCGCCAGCAGCCATGGCCGGGCCGAGCTATACAATGAGCAGTTCTTC. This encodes CASSHGRAELYNEQFF.

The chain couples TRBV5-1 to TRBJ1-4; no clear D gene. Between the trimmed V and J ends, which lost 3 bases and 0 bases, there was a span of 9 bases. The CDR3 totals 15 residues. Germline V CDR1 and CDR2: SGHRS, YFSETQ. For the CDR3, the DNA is TGCGCCAGCAGCTCCCACGGTGCAACTAATGAAAAACTGTTTTTT. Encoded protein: CASSSHGATNEKLFF.

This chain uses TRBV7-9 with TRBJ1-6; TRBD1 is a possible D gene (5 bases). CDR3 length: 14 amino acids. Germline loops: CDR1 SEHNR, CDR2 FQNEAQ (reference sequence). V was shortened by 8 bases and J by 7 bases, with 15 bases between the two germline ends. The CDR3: CASGPTESNSPLHF. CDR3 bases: TGTGCCAGCGGGCCGACAGAGTCCAATTCACCCCTCCACTTT.

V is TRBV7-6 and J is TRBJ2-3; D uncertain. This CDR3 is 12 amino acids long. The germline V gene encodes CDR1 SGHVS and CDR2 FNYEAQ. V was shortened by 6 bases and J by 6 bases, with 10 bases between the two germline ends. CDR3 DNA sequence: TGTGCCAGCAGTGAACTCCCCGATACGCAGTATTTT. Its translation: CASSELPDTQYF.

In DNA form, the CDR3 reads TGCGCCAGCAGCTTATCAGATCCTAACTATGGCTACACCTTC. It codes for CASSLSDPNYGYTF. The chain has TRBV5-1 and TRBJ1-2, with D unresolved. This CDR3 is built from 14 residues. Germline V gene sequence: CDR1 SGHRS, CDR2 YFSETQ. Trimming removed 2 bases from V and 0 bases from J, with 8 bases in between.

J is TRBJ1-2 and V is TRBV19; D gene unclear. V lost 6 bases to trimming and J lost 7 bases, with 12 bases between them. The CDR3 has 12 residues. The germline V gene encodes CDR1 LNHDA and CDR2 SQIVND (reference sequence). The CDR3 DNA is TGTGCCAGTAGCCCGCTGACTACTGGCTACACCTTC. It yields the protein CASSPLTTGYTF.

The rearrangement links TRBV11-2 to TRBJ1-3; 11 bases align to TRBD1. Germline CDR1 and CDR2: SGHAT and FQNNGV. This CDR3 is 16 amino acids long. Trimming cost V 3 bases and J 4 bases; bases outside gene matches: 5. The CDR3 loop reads CASSFAGQGGGNTIYF. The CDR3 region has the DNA TGTGCCAGCAGCTTTGCGGGACAGGGGGGAGGAAACACCATATATTTT.

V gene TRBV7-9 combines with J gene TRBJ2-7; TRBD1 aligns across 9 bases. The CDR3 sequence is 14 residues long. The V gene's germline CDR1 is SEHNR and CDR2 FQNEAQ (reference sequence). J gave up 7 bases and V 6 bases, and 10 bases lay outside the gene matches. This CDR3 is CASRLGQGKGEQYF. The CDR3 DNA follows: TGTGCCAGCAGATTGGGACAGGGAAAGGGGGAGCAGTACTTC. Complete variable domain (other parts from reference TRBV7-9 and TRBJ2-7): DTGVSQNPRHKITKRGQNVTFRCDPISEHNRLYWYRQTLGQGPEFLTYFQNEAQLEKSRLLSDRFSAERPKGSFSTLEIQRTEQGDSAMYLCASRLGQGKGEQYFGPGTRLTVT.

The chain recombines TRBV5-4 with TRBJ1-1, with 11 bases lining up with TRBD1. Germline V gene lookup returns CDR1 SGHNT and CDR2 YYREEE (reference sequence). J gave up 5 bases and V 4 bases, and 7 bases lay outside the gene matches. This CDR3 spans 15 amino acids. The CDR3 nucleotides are TGTGCCAGCAGCCCAGGGACAGGGGGATGGACTGAAGCTTTCTTT. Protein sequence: CASSPGTGGWTEAFF.

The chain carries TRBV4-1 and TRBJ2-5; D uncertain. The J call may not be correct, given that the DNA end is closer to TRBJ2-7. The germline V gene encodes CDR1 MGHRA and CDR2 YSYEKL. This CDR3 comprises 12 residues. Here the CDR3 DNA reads TGCGCCAGCAGATTTTCGGACGCCGAGCAGTACTTC. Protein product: CASRFSDAEQYF.

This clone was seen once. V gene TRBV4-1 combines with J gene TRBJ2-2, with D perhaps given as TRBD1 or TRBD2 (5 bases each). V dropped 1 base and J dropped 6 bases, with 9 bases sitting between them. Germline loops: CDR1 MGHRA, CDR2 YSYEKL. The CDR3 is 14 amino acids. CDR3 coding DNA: TGCGCCAGCAGCCAAGTTGAGGGGTCCGGGGAGCTGTTTTTT. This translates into CASSQVEGSGELFF.

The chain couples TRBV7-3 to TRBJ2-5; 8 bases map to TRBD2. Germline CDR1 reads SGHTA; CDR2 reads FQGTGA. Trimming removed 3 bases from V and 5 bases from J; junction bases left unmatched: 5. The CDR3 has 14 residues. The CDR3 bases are TGTGCCAGCAGCTTCGGGGGGGCTGGCGAGACCCAGTACTTC. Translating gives CASSFGGAGETQYF.

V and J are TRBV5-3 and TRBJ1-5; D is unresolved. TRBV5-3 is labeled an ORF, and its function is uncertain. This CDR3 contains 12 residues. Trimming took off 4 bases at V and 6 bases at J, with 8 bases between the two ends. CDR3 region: CARSRDGQPQHF. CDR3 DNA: TGTGCCAGAAGCCGGGATGGTCAGCCCCAGCATTTT.

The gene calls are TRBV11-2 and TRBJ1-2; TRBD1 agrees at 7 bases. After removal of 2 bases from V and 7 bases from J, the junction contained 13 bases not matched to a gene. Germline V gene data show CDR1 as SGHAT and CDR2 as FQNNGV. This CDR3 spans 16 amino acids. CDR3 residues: CASSLTGTVEGGGYTF. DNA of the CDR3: TGTGCCAGCAGCTTAACCGGGACAGTAGAAGGTGGTGGCTACACCTTC.